The TCR beta chain described here comes from a study of CD8+ T cells in alopecia areata. Extracted RNA was reverse transcribed, and the resulting cDNA served as sequencing template. The repertoire was sequenced with immunoSEQ multiplex PCR; TCRdb's copy has only in-frame clones and lacks some. The sample shows more than 200,000 clones, roughly 44% of them seen only once. Treatment defined: oral pan-JAK inhibitor, 5-10 mg twice daily. V shed 0 bases and J shed 2 bases, with 7 bases lying between them. The CDR3 is 14 residues long. Germline CDR1 and CDR2: LNHNV and YYDKDF (reference sequence). Turning to this clone: Its antigen remains unidentified.

Study-level points and caveats: Many expanded lesional clones stayed in scalp and blood while on tofacitinib. Scalp clonality, together with expanded CD8+ clones among the top 100, fell significantly with tofacitinib.

This specimen was CD4+ T cells sorted from blood, taken around week 36, from a patient treated with tofacitinib. The origin of this receptor is a human donor with alopecia areata. The J gene is TRBJ2-5, the V gene TRBV15; D gene unclear. The CDR3 sequence: CATSRDPGQETQYF. CDR3 nucleotide sequence: TGTGCCACCAGCAGAGACCCAGGTCAAGAGACCCAGTACTTC.